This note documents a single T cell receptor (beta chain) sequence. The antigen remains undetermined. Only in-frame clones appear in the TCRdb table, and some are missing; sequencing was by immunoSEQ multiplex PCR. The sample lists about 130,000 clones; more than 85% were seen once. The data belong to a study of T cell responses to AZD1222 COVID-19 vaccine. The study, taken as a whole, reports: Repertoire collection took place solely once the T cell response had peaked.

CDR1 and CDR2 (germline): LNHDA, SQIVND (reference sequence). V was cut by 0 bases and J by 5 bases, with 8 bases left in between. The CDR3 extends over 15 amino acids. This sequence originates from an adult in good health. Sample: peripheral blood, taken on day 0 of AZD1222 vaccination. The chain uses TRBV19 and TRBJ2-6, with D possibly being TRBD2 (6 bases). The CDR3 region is CASSIDGGRANVLTF. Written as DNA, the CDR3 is TGTGCCAGTAGTATAGACGGGGGTAGGGCCAACGTCCTGACTTTC.